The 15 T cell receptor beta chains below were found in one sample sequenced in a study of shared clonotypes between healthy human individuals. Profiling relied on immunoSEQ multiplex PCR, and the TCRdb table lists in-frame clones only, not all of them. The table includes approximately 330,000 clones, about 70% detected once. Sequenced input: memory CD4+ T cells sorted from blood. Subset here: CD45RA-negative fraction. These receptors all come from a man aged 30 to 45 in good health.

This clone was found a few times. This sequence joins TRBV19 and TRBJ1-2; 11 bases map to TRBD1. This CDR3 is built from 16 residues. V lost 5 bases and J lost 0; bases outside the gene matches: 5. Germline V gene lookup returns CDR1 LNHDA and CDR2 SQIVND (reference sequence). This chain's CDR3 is CASSSQGQGANYGYTF. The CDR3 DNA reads TGTGCCAGTAGTTCCCAGGGACAGGGGGCTAACTATGGCTACACCTTC.

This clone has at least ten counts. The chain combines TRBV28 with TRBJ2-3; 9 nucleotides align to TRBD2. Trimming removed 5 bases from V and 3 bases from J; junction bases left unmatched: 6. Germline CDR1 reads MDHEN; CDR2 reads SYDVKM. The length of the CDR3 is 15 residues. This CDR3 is CASSGSGSETDTQYF. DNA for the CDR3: TGTGCCAGCAGTGGTAGCGGGAGTGAGACAGATACGCAGTATTTT.

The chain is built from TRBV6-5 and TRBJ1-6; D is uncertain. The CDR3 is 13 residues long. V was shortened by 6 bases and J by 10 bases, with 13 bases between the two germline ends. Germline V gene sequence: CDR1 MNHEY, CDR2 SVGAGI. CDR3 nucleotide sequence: TGTGCCAGCAGCCCCTTTTCAGGATCACCCCTCCACTTT. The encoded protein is CASSPFSGSPLHF.

Here the CDR3 reads CASSYSTGVQTQYF. The CDR3 nucleotides are TGTGCCAGCAGCTACAGTACAGGGGTTCAGACCCAGTACTTC. The chain recombines TRBV7-8 with TRBJ2-5; 7 nucleotides agree with TRBD1. Germline V gene sequence: CDR1 SGHVS, CDR2 FQNEAQ. The trim removed 4 bases at V and 6 bases at J, leaving 8 bases unmatched. The CDR3 is made up of 14 amino acids.

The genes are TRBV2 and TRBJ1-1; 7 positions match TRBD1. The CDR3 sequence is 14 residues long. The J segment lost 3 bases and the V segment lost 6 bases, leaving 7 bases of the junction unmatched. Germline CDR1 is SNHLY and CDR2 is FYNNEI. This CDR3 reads CASRPQQGYTEAFF. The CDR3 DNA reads TGTGCCAGCAGGCCCCAACAGGGGTACACTGAAGCTTTCTTT.

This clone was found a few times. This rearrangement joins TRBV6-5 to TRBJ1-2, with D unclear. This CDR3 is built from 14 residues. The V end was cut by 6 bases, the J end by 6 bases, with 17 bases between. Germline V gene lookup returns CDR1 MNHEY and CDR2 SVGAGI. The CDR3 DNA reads TGTGCCAGCAGCTCCACCAACGGCCTAAATGGCTACACCTTC. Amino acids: CASSSTNGLNGYTF.

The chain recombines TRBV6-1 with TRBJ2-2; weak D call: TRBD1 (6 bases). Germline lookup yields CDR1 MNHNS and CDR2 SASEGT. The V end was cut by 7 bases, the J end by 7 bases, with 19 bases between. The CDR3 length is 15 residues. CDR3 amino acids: CASILSRGGNGELFF. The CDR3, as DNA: TGTGCCAGCATTTTGTCTCGAGGGGGAAACGGGGAGCTGTTTTTT.

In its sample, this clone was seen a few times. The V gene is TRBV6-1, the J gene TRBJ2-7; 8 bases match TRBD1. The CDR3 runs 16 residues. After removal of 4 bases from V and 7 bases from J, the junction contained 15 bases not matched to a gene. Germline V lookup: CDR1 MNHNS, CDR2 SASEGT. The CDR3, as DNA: TGTGCCAGCAGTGGCAGTCCAGGGGGCCCCTCCTCGGAGCAGTACTTC. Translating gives CASSGSPGGPSSEQYF.

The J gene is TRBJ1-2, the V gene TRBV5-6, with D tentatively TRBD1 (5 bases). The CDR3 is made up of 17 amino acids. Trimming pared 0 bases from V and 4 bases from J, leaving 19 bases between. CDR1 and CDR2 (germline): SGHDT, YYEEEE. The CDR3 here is CASSLGASGGHGYGYTF. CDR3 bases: TGTGCCAGCAGCTTGGGAGCTTCCGGGGGTCACGGCTATGGCTACACCTTC.

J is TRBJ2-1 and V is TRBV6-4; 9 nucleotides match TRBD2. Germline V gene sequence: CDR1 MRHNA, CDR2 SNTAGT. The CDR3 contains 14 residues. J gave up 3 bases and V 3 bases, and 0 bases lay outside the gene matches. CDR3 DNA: TGTGCCAGCAGTGAGCGGGAGGGCTACAATGAGCAGTTCTTC. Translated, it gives CASSEREGYNEQFF.

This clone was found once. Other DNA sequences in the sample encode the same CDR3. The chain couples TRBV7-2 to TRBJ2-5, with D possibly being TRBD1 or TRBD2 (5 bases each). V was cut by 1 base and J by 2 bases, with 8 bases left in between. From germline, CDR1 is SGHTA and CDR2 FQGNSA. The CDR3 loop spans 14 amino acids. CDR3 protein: CASSLGGVQETQYF. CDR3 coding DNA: TGTGCCAGCAGCTTAGGAGGGGTACAAGAGACCCAGTACTTC.

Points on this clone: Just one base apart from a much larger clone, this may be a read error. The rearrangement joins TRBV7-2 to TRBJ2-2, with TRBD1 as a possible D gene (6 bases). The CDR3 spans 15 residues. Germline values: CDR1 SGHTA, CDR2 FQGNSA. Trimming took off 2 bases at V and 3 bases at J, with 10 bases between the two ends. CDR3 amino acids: CASSLSGVDTGELFF. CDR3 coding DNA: TGTGCCAGCAGCTTATCAGGGGTGGACACCGGGGAGCTGTTTTTT.

The CDR3 is CASSVGFSDTQYF. In DNA form, the CDR3 reads TGTGCCAGCAGCGTGGGTTTTTCAGATACGCAGTATTTT. The chain joins TRBV9 to TRBJ2-3; unclear D gene. The V end lost 2 bases, the J end lost 4 bases, and 8 bases lay between the germline ends. The CDR3 loop spans 13 amino acids. Germline loops: CDR1 SGDLS, CDR2 YYNGEE.

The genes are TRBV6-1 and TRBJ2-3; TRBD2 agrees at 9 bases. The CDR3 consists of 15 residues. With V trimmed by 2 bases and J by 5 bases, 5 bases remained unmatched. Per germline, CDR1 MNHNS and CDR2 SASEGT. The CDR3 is CASSENGGRGDTQYF. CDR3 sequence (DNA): TGTGCCAGCAGTGAAAATGGCGGGAGGGGAGATACGCAGTATTTT.

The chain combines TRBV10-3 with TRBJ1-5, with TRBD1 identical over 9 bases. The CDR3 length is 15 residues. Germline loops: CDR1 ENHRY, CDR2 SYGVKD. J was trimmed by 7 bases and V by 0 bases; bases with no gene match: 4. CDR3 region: CAISESQGAGQPQHF. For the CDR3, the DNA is TGTGCCATCAGTGAGTCACAGGGGGCGGGGCAGCCCCAGCATTTT.